These 8 T cell receptor beta chains originate from one sample sequenced in a study of shared clonotypes between healthy human individuals. TCRdb keeps only in-frame clones here, not all; method: immunoSEQ multiplex PCR. The sample lists some 1,600,000 clones; roughly 98% were seen once. The sequenced sample consisted of naive CD4+ T cells sorted from blood. Subset here: CD45RA+ positively selected. These receptors were obtained from a man in his thirties or forties in good health.

This sequence joins TRBV11-3 and TRBJ2-3; weak D call: TRBD2 (7 bases). This CDR3 comprises 12 residues. V dropped 5 bases and J dropped 8 bases, with 11 bases sitting between them. Germline values: CDR1 SGHNT, CDR2 YENEEA. CDR3 amino acids: CASSRGGGTQYF. DNA of the CDR3: TGTGCCAGCAGCAGGGGGGGAGGTACGCAGTATTTT.

In its sample, this clone was seen once. The rearrangement joins TRBV7-2 to TRBJ2-4; D may be TRBD1 or TRBD2 (5 bases each). The CDR3 covers 16 residues. The germline CDR1 and CDR2 sequences are SGHTA and FQGNSA. Trimming took off 5 bases at V and 0 bases at J, with 14 bases between the two ends. CDR3 coding DNA: TGTGCCAGCAGCCCCGGGACGGTCCTAGCCAAAAACATTCAGTACTTC. Translating gives CASSPGTVLAKNIQYF.

This clone was counted once. Other DNA sequences from this sample encode an identical CDR3 as well. CDR3 region: CASSQVRGGNQPQHF. In nucleotides, the CDR3 is TGCGCCAGCAGCCAAGTAAGGGGTGGCAATCAGCCCCAGCATTTT. The chain recombines TRBV4-3 with TRBJ1-5, with D maybe TRBD1 (5 bases). CDR3 size: 15 residues. V dropped 1 base and J dropped 2 bases, with 9 bases sitting between them. Germline assignment: CDR1 LGHNA and CDR2 YSLEER.

The genes are TRBV27 and TRBJ2-3; no firm D call. There are 15 residues in the CDR3. Trimming shortened V by 1 base and J by 0 bases, and 8 bases separated the two germline ends. The germline V gene has CDR1 MNHEY and CDR2 SMNVEV (reference sequence). CDR3 residues: CASSLFLRSTDTQYF. Written as DNA, the CDR3 is TGTGCCAGCAGTTTATTTTTAAGGAGCACAGATACGCAGTATTTT.

The chain recombines TRBV6-6 with TRBJ2-4; TRBD2 agrees at 7 bases. The ends lost 8 bases at V and 7 bases at J; junction bases unmatched: 11. Germline lookup yields CDR1 MNHNY and CDR2 SVGAGI (reference sequence). The CDR3 is made up of 14 amino acids. The CDR3 coding sequence is TGTGCCAGCTCTCTCCGACTAGCTAGTAACATTCAGTACTTC. This gives the protein CASSLRLASNIQYF.

The chain uses TRBV5-4 and TRBJ2-7, with 7 bases aligning to TRBD1. Germline trimming cut 4 bases from V and 2 bases from J; bases unmatched to any gene: 12. The CDR3 is 16 amino acids. CDR1 is SGHNT, CDR2 YYREEE, per germline (reference sequence). CDR3 protein: CASSDTGVLRPYEQYF. The CDR3 nucleotides are TGTGCCAGCAGCGACACAGGGGTCCTTCGCCCCTACGAGCAGTACTTC.

This chain joins TRBV19 and TRBJ2-7; no reliable D call. With 1 base removed from V and 2 bases from J, the gap between germline ends came to 9 bases. Germline V gene sequence: CDR1 LNHDA, CDR2 SQIVND (reference sequence). The CDR3 contains 14 residues. CDR3 bases: TGTGCCAGTAGTATAGTGGTCCCACCCTACGAGCAGTACTTC. Translated: CASSIVVPPYEQYF.

CDR3 coding DNA: TGTGCCAGCAGCTCCCGTAACAATGAGCAGTTCTTC. Its translation: CASSSRNNEQFF. The chain has TRBV7-6 and TRBJ2-1; D unclear. CDR3 length equals 12 residues. Trimming stripped 4 bases from V and 5 bases from J, with 6 bases between. Germline CDR1 is SGHVS and CDR2 is FNYEAQ.